These 4 T cell receptor beta chains originate from one sample sequenced in a study of cytomegalovirus exposure and HLA in healthy donors. The primer mix had 60 Vbeta and 13 Jbeta primers. Produced via immunoSEQ multiplex PCR; TCRdb's table is partial and in-frame only. The sample lists under 150,000 clones, 50% to 65% occurring once. The specimen was PBMCs. All receptors derive from a man aged 40-49 years in good health and CMV-seropositive.

This clone was detected a few times. The chain has TRBV6-5 and TRBJ1-6; TRBD1 matches 8 bases. CDR3 length: 15 residues. Germline assignment: CDR1 MNHEY and CDR2 SVGAGI. V lost 4 bases and J lost 3; bases outside the gene matches: 2. The CDR3: CASSFGQGYNSPLHF. CDR3 nucleotides: TGTGCCAGCAGTTTCGGACAGGGCTATAATTCACCCCTCCACTTT.

J is TRBJ2-3 and V is TRBV5-1, with 13 nucleotides matching TRBD2. The CDR3 length is 16 residues. Per germline, CDR1 SGHRS and CDR2 YFSETQ. V gave up 5 bases and J gave up 1 base; unmatched junction bases: 4. CDR3 loop: CASRPGTSGGTDTQYF. The CDR3, as DNA: TGCGCCAGCAGACCCGGGACTAGCGGGGGCACAGATACGCAGTATTTT.

This chain uses TRBV27 with TRBJ2-2; 8 positions agree with TRBD2. Germline trimming cut 2 bases from V and 4 bases from J; bases unmatched to any gene: 9. This CDR3 comprises 17 residues. CDR1 and CDR2 (germline): MNHEY, SMNVEV (reference sequence). For the CDR3, the DNA is TGTGCCAGCAGTTTACGTCCCGCGGGAGGCCTCACCGGGGAGCTGTTTTTT. Encoded protein: CASSLRPAGGLTGELFF.

The chain combines TRBV27 with TRBJ2-7, with TRBD1 matching over 8 bases. J was trimmed by 2 bases and V by 4 bases; bases with no gene match: 4. The CDR3 extends over 14 amino acids. Germline lookup yields CDR1 MNHEY and CDR2 SMNVEV (reference sequence). The CDR3 is CASSSGQGPYEQYF. In nucleotides, the CDR3 is TGTGCCAGCAGTTCCGGACAGGGCCCCTACGAGCAGTACTTC.